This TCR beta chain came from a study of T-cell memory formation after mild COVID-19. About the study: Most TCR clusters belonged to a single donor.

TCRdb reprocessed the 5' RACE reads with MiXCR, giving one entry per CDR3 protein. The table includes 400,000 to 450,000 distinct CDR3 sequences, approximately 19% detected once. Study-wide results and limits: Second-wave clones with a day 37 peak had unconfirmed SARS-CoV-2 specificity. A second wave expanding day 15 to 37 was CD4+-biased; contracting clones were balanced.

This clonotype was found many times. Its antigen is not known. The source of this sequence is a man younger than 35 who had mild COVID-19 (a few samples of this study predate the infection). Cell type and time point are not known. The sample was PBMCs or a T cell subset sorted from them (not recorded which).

CDR3 sequence reads: CASSRQNRGRTYGYTF. The CDR3 bases are TGTGCCAGCAGCCGCCAGAACAGGGGGCGGACCTATGGCTACACCTTC. The chain links TRBV4-2 to TRBJ1-2, with 9 bases identical to TRBD1. Trimming took 4 bases from V and 4 from J; bases not matched to a gene: 10. The CDR3 is 16 residues long. Germline V gives CDR1 LGHNA, CDR2 YNFKEQ.